The next 24 T cell receptor beta chains were all read from a single sample in a study of blood T cell repertoires in COVID-19 (dated by TCRdb to the early 2020s). Library construction relied on the immunoSEQ multiplex PCR assay. This is the immuneACCESS table as TCRdb keeps it, with only in-frame sequences that have V and J called. A part of the clones is gone; compared with another copy, unresolved V genes explain less than half, and the rest is unexplained. The sample has fewer than 250,000 clones on record, 83% of them singletons. The ten largest clones capture around 7% of the sample. Sequenced input: peripheral blood. Every receptor here comes from a woman aged 45 to 65 with acute or convalescent COVID-19.

J is TRBJ1-1 and V is TRBV6-5, with D perhaps matching TRBD1 (6 bases). The CDR3 consists of 12 residues. With 5 bases removed from V and 8 bases from J, the gap between germline ends came to 12 bases. Germline V lookup: CDR1 MNHEY, CDR2 SVGAGI. The CDR3 spells CASSPQGVEAFF. In nucleotides, the CDR3 is TGTGCCAGCAGTCCACAGGGCGTGGAAGCTTTCTTT.

This rearrangement joins TRBV4-3 to TRBJ2-2, with a weak D call TRBD1 (6 bases). The CDR3 has 15 residues. CDR1 is LGHNA and CDR2 is YSLEER in the germline V gene. The germline V and J ends were trimmed by 1 base and 6 bases, with 12 bases remaining between them. The CDR3 is CASSQVGGAPGELFF. The DNA of the CDR3 is TGCGCCAGCAGCCAAGTTGGGGGCGCCCCCGGGGAGCTGTTTTTT.

The chain couples TRBV6-4 to TRBJ1-1, with no clear D. This CDR3 has 15 amino acids. V was shortened by 6 bases and J by 3 bases, with 17 bases between the two germline ends. Looked up from germline, CDR1 is MRHNA and CDR2 is SNTAGT. CDR3 sequence (DNA): TGTGCCAGCAGCGCTTTACGGTCCGGGGACACTGAAGCTTTCTTT. Translated, it gives CASSALRSGDTEAFF.

This chain links TRBV28 with TRBJ2-7; D unresolved. Trimming removed 3 bases at V and 0 bases at J, with 3 bases between. Germline loops: CDR1 MDHEN, CDR2 SYDVKM. There are 12 residues in the CDR3. The CDR3 DNA is TGTGCCAGCAGTTTTCTCTCCTACGAGCAGTACTTC. Translated: CASSFLSYEQYF.

CDR3 sequence (DNA): TGCGCCAGCAGCCCCCGGGACTGGACCTCCGATGAGCAGTTCTTC. Translated, it gives CASSPRDWTSDEQFF. The rearrangement joins TRBV5-1 to TRBJ2-1, with D perhaps TRBD2 (6 bases). Germline-derived CDR1 and CDR2 are SGHRS and YFSETQ. V was cut by 4 bases and J by 8 bases, with 19 bases left in between. The CDR3 runs to 15 residues.

The rearrangement joins TRBV19 to TRBJ1-4, with D perhaps matching TRBD1 (6 bases). V was shortened by 6 bases and J by 8 bases, with 13 bases between the two germline ends. The CDR3 runs 13 residues. Germline-derived CDR1 and CDR2 are LNHDA and SQIVND (reference sequence). For the CDR3, the DNA is TGTGCCAGTAGCGGACAGATCGGGGAAAAACTGTTTTTT. Translating it yields CASSGQIGEKLFF.

The V gene is TRBV30, the J gene TRBJ2-1; D is ambiguous. Between the trimmed V and J ends, which lost 4 bases and 4 bases, there was a span of 11 bases. This CDR3 comprises 13 residues. Germline CDR1 reads GTSNPN; CDR2 reads SVGIG (reference sequence). The CDR3 nucleotides read TGTGCCTGGAAGAAGACTGTATACAATGAGCAGTTCTTC. Translated: CAWKKTVYNEQFF.

The rearrangement links TRBV5-4 to TRBJ2-1, with 7 nucleotides matching TRBD1. V lost 4 bases and J lost 0; bases outside the gene matches: 7. There are 16 residues in the CDR3. CDR1 and CDR2 (germline): SGHNT, YYREEE (reference sequence). In nucleotides, the CDR3 is TGTGCCAGCAGCGGCAACAGGGGTACCTCCTACAATGAGCAGTTCTTC. Amino acids: CASSGNRGTSYNEQFF.

This sequence joins TRBV6-5 and TRBJ2-1; perhaps TRBD2 as D (5 bases). V lost 7 bases and J lost 4, with 14 bases in between. The CDR3 loop spans 14 amino acids. Per the germline V gene, CDR1 is MNHEY and CDR2 is SVGAGI. The CDR3 DNA is TGTGCCAGCACCCCTAACGCGGGTTACAATGAGCAGTTCTTC. Residues: CASTPNAGYNEQFF.

This clone was counted a single time. V usage is TRBV3-1 (or the pseudogene TRBV3-2) and J usage is TRBJ2-4; D is possibly TRBD2 (6 bases). This CDR3 is built from 17 residues. Looked up from germline, CDR1 is LGHDT and CDR2 is YNNKEL (reference sequence). With 0 bases removed from V and 1 base from J, the gap between germline ends came to 13 bases. The CDR3 nucleotides are TGTGCCAGCAGCCAAGATTGGGGGGTGTGGGCCAAAAACATTCAGTACTTC. This encodes CASSQDWGVWAKNIQYF.

V gene TRBV13 combines with J gene TRBJ2-2, with D possibly being TRBD2 (5 bases). The germline V gene has CDR1 PRHDT and CDR2 FYEKMQ (reference sequence). There are 15 residues in the CDR3. Trimming pared 3 bases from V and 1 base from J, leaving 9 bases between. The chain's CDR3 is CASSFGLRNTGELFF. CDR3 DNA sequence: TGTGCCAGCAGCTTCGGACTGAGGAACACCGGGGAGCTGTTTTTT.

The rearrangement uses TRBV19 and TRBJ1-2; 7 bases align to TRBD1. CDR1 is LNHDA and CDR2 is SQIVND in the germline V gene (reference sequence). J lost 7 bases, V lost 5 bases, and 10 bases had no gene match. CDR3 size: 14 residues. In nucleotides, the CDR3 is TGTGCCAGTAGTCTCACAGGGGTCTCGGGTGGCTACACCTTC. Protein: CASSLTGVSGGYTF.

The chain combines TRBV29-1 with TRBJ1-1; D possibly corresponds to TRBD1 (5 bases). Per the germline V gene, CDR1 is SQVTM and CDR2 is ANQGSEA. CDR3 length: 14 amino acids. The ends were cut back, 3 bases at V and 2 bases at J, with 13 bases in the middle. CDR3 coding DNA: TGCAGCGTTGATGGGGCAGGCGGTAACACTGAAGCTTTCTTT. It specifies CSVDGAGGNTEAFF.

The V gene is TRBV7-2, the J gene TRBJ1-2; tentatively, D is TRBD1 (6 bases). This CDR3 is 15 amino acids long. V shed 4 bases and J shed 3 bases, with 15 bases lying between them. Germline loops: CDR1 SGHTA, CDR2 FQGNSA. The DNA of the CDR3 is TGTGCCAGCAGCTCAAGTGCCACAGGGTACTATGGCTACACCTTC. It codes for CASSSSATGYYGYTF.

The J gene is TRBJ1-6, the V gene TRBV6-5, with 7 bases aligning to TRBD1. CDR1 and CDR2 from the germline V gene are MNHEY and SVGAGI. CDR3 size: 15 residues. V dropped 7 bases and J dropped 10; count of bases not matched to a gene: 13. The CDR3 here is CASTKTGKSESPLHF. Written as DNA, the CDR3 is TGTGCCAGCACAAAGACAGGGAAGAGTGAATCACCCCTCCACTTT.

This clone was observed once. This sequence joins TRBV18 and TRBJ1-5, with D possibly being TRBD1 (6 bases). CDR1 is KGHSH, CDR2 LQKENI, per germline. The CDR3 runs 16 residues. With 3 bases removed from V and 4 bases from J, the gap between germline ends came to 16 bases. The CDR3: CASSPRGGNGNQPQHF. The DNA of the CDR3 is TGTGCCAGCTCACCCAGGGGCGGCAATGGAAATCAGCCCCAGCATTTT.

The V gene is TRBV13, the J gene TRBJ2-3; 7 nucleotides line up with TRBD1. The germline V gene encodes CDR1 PRHDT and CDR2 FYEKMQ (reference sequence). The CDR3 has 17 residues. Trimming cost V 0 bases and J 6 bases; bases outside gene matches: 12. The CDR3 DNA is TGTGCCAGCAGCTTAGGGGGGGACAGCTCATCTTGGGATACGCAGTATTTT. Translating gives CASSLGGDSSSWDTQYF.

V and J are TRBV15 and TRBJ2-7; a weak D match, TRBD2 (7 bases). CDR3 length: 14 residues. Trimming took 6 bases from V and 4 from J, leaving 16 bases between them. CDR1 and CDR2 (germline): LNHNV, YYDKDF (reference sequence). Written as DNA, the CDR3 is TGTGCCACCAGTCTACAGGGAGGGTGGTACGAGCAGTACTTC. Encoded protein: CATSLQGGWYEQYF. The full variable domain, completed using reference TRBV15 and TRBJ2-7, is DAMVIQNPRYQVTQFGKPVTLSCSQTLNHNVMYWYQQKSSQAPKLLFHYYDKDFNNEADTPDNFQSRRPNTSFCFLDIRSPGLGDTAMYLCATSLQGGWYEQYFGPGTRLTVT.

This clone was seen a few times. This rearrangement joins TRBV28 to TRBJ1-2; 7 nucleotides match TRBD1. V lost 6 bases, J lost 5 bases, and 6 bases stayed unmatched. This CDR3 is 13 amino acids long. Germline CDR1 MDHEN, CDR2 SYDVKM. As DNA, the CDR3 is TGTGCCAGCAGCGACAGGGCGAGGTATGGCTACACCTTC. It translates to CASSDRARYGYTF.

This rearrangement joins TRBV2 to TRBJ2-1, with 7 bases that match TRBD1. This CDR3 is 16 amino acids long. Germline-derived CDR1 and CDR2 are SNHLY and FYNNEI. V lost 5 bases, J lost 6 bases, and 13 bases stayed unmatched. As DNA, the CDR3 is TGTGCCAGCAGTTCCGGTCGCCAGGGGGTAGGCAATGAGCAGTTCTTC. Amino acid sequence: CASSSGRQGVGNEQFF.

The rearrangement uses TRBV18 and TRBJ2-1, with 7 bases identical to TRBD2. CDR1 and CDR2 (germline): KGHSH, LQKENI. The length of the CDR3 is 14 residues. V was clipped by 4 bases and J by 3 bases; unmatched bases: 3. The CDR3 DNA is TGTGCCAGCTCACGGGGGGGACTCTACAATGAGCAGTTCTTC. Its translation: CASSRGGLYNEQFF.

The chain carries TRBV2 and TRBJ2-5; perhaps TRBD2 as D (6 bases). This CDR3 comprises 17 residues. The V and J ends lost 4 bases and 5 bases respectively, with 23 bases between them. Germline V lookup: CDR1 SNHLY, CDR2 FYNNEI. The CDR3 sequence is CASSVSVGFGGGETQYF. The DNA for the CDR3 is TGTGCCAGCAGTGTCTCCGTTGGGTTTGGGGGAGGCGAGACCCAGTACTTC.

V gene TRBV11-2 combines with J gene TRBJ2-1; D gene ambiguous. The CDR3 extends over 17 amino acids. With 5 bases removed from V and 5 bases from J, the gap between germline ends came to 22 bases. Germline CDR1 and CDR2: SGHAT and FQNNGV. The CDR3 spells CASSPPLMVAKNNEQFF. The CDR3 DNA follows: TGTGCCAGCAGCCCCCCATTGATGGTAGCCAAAAACAATGAGCAGTTCTTC.

The chain has TRBV4-3 and TRBJ2-1, with 8 bases that match TRBD2. Unmatched junction bases numbered 3, after V lost 0 bases and J lost 5 bases. CDR3 length: 15 amino acids. Germline lookup yields CDR1 LGHNA and CDR2 YSLEER. For the CDR3, the DNA is TGCGCCAGCAGCCAAGAGCGGGGGGTCCACAATGAGCAGTTCTTC. Translation: CASSQERGVHNEQFF.